The clone carrying this TCR beta chain was detected a few times. What it binds is not known. The hyperthyroidism patients had all been newly diagnosed, and their disease duration was under 2 months. Their ages ranged from 18 to 65 years. This entry comes from a study of T cells in Graves' hyperthyroidism and ophthalmopathy. Study observations and caveats: Clonotypes that were expanded in thyroid above 0.001 mostly appeared in blood too. With a median lead of 6.5 months before onset, the model predicted ophthalmopathy.

Germline V CDR1 and CDR2: LGHNA, YNFKEQ. V was clipped by 0 bases and J by 6 bases, with 15 bases between them. This CDR3 has 16 amino acids. Amplified regions were TCR beta CDR3 sequences from RNA transcripts. Initially, a first-round RT-PCR of the TCR CDR3 employed the HTBI primer set. Using its own MiXCR run on the multiplex PCR reads, TCRdb lists one record per CDR3 protein. The table lists around 480,000 distinct CDR3 sequences, around 15% of them singletons. The specimen sequenced was blood. V and J are TRBV4-2 and TRBJ2-1; no clear D gene. The sequence came from a young woman with Graves' hyperthyroidism. CDR3 sequence (DNA): TGTGCCAGCAGCCAAGATGTCCGACCGAAGACCAATGAGCAGTTCTTC. This translates into CASSQDVRPKTNEQFF.